This T cell receptor beta chain was obtained from a study of blood T cell repertoires in COVID-19. On the study more broadly: Samples of COVID-19 (acute and convalescent) were obtained from the United States, Italy and Spain. From T cells, B-cell-depleted T cells, or PBMCs came the material, which was cDNA or gDNA.

Authors' methods: How many nucleated cells were present was estimated from reference gene primer amplification. Sequencing used immunoSEQ multiplex PCR; TCRdb keeps in-frame clones, though not all of them. That table is the source of V, J and clone size, and D and trimming were worked out from the DNA. The sample contains 120,000 to 150,000 clones, more than 75% of which appear only once. V shed 2 bases and J 4 bases; nucleotides not matched to a gene: 11. Per germline, CDR1 MRHNA and CDR2 SNTAGT. This CDR3 is 17 amino acids long. The chain recombines TRBV6-4 with TRBJ2-3; 8 bases are a match to TRBD1. This TCR came from a man aged 50 to 60 who had recovered from COVID-19. Specimen: peripheral blood. The CDR3 DNA reads TGTGCCAGCAGTGACAGACAGGGGCCCTCCACTGCAGATACGCAGTATTTT. Translating it yields CASSDRQGPSTADTQYF.